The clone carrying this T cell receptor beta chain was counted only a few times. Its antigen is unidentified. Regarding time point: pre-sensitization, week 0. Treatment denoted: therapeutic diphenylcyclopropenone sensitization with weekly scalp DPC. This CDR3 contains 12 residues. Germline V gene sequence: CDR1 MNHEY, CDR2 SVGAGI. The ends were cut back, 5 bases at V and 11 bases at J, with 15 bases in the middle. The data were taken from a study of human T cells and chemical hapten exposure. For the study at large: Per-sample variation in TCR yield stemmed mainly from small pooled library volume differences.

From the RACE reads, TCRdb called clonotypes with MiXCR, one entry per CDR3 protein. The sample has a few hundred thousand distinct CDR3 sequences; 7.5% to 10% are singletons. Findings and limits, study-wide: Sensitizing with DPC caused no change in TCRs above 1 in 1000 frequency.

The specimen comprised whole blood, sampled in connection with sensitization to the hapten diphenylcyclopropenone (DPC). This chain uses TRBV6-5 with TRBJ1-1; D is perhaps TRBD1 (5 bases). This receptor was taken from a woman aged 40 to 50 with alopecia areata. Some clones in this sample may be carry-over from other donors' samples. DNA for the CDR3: TGTGCCAGCAGTCGGGACTCCAACTTGGCTTTCTTT. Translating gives CASSRDSNLAFF.